These 13 T cell receptor beta chains were sequenced from one sample in a study of monozygotic twins with inflammatory bowel disease. TCRdb reanalyzed the 5' RACE reads, giving one entry per CDR3 protein sequence and no DNA. Its table lists about 300,000 distinct CDR3 sequences. Input material: blood. Receptors originate from a human donor with ulcerative colitis or Crohn's disease, or a healthy co-twin of an affected twin (not recorded which).

The rearrangement joins TRBV5-5 to TRBJ2-1. Germline V CDR1 and CDR2: SGHKS, YYEKEE (reference sequence). The CDR3 extends over 15 amino acids. This CDR3 is CASSWGLVSYNEQFF.

The chain carries TRBV3-1 and TRBJ2-7. Germline V lookup: CDR1 LGHDT, CDR2 YNNKEL (reference sequence). The CDR3 runs 12 residues. CDR3 amino acids: CASSQLSYEQYF.

The genes are TRBV6-5 and TRBJ1-2. The CDR3 consists of 13 residues. Germline V gene sequence: CDR1 MNHEY, CDR2 SVGAGI. This CDR3 is CASSTHEGSGYTF.

The chain combines TRBV6-1 with TRBJ2-1; the D call from TCRdb, TRBD1, cannot be confirmed without DNA. Germline values: CDR1 MNHNS, CDR2 SASEGT. This CDR3 has 15 residues. The CDR3 loop is CASTNFRGPYNEQFF.

The chain employs TRBV7-8 and TRBJ1-4; TCRdb selects TRBD1, and the lack of DNA leaves this call unchecked. The CDR3 has 12 residues. CDR1 and CDR2 (germline): SGHVS, FQNEAQ. The CDR3 region is CASSWAGSGLFF.

The chain couples TRBV28 to TRBJ2-5. CDR1 MDHEN and CDR2 SYDVKM come from the germline V gene. The CDR3 extends over 11 amino acids. The chain's CDR3 is CASWTDGTQYF.

The chain combines TRBV6-5 with TRBJ2-7; TCRdb designates TRBD1, a call that cannot be tested without DNA. The CDR3 spans 13 residues. Germline V gene sequence: CDR1 MNHEY, CDR2 SVGAGI. The CDR3 protein is CASGLRTGREQYF.

The chain couples TRBV12-3 or TRBV12-4 to TRBJ2-7; TCRdb lists TRBD1, though no DNA is available to test this call. The length of the CDR3 is 14 residues. This chain's CDR3 is CASSLGQGINEQYF.

The genes are TRBV24-1 and TRBJ1-5; TCRdb's D call of TRBD1 is untestable without DNA. The CDR3 covers 13 residues. Germline CDR1 and CDR2: KGHDR and SFDVKD. This CDR3 is CAIQGTVNQPQHF.

The V call is TRBV28, the J call TRBJ1-5; TCRdb's D call, TRBD1, is unchecked because there is no DNA. This CDR3 comprises 16 residues. Per the germline V gene, CDR1 is MDHEN and CDR2 is SYDVKM. The CDR3 reads CAISFLRQISNQPQHF.

This chain uses TRBV20-1 with TRBJ1-1. Germline CDR1 and CDR2: DFQATT and SNEGSKA (reference sequence). The CDR3 loop spans 14 amino acids. CDR3 in amino acids: CSAREDTSNTEAFF.

This rearrangement joins TRBV11-2 to TRBJ2-3; TCRdb outputs TRBD2, but without DNA this stays unchecked. The germline V gene has CDR1 SGHAT and CDR2 FQNNGV. The CDR3 extends over 17 amino acids. CDR3 protein: CASSLVWASGSGDTQYF.

The chain employs TRBV12-3 or TRBV12-4 and TRBJ2-7; TCRdb outputs TRBD1, but without DNA this stays unchecked. The CDR3 is 13 amino acids. CDR3: CASSLGIRDLSHF.